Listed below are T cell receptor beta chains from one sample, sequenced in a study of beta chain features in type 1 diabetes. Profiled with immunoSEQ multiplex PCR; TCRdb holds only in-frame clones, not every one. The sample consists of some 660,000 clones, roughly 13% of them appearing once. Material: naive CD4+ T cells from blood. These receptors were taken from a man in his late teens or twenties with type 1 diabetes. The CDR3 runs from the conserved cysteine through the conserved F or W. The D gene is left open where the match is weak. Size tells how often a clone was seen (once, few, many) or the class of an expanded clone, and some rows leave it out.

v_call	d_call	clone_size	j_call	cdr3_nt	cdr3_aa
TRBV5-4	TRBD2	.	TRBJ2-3	TGTGCCAGCAGCCCTTCTCTGCGGGAGGGCCGTAATACGCAGTATTTT	CASSPSLREGRNTQYF
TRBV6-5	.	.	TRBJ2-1	TGTGCCAGCAGCCCGTCCGCCATAAACAATGAGCAGTTCTTC	CASSPSAINNEQFF
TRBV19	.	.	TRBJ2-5	TGTGCCAGTAGTATTCTATTCCAAGAGACCCAGTACTTC	CASSILFQETQYF
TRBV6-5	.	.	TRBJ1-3	TGTGCCAGCAGTTTGGACAGAGGAAACACCATATATTTT	CASSLDRGNTIYF
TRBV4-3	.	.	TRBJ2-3	TGCGCCAGCAGCCATTTCCCAGACGAGGGAGATACGCAGTATTTT	CASSHFPDEGDTQYF
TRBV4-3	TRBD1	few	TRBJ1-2	TGCGCCAGCAGCCACCGGACAGGGCCCTATGGCTACACCTTC	CASSHRTGPYGYTF
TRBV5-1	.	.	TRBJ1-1	TGCGCCAGCAGCCGCCCGGACACTGAAGCTTTCTTT	CASSRPDTEAFF
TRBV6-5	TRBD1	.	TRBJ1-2	TGTGCCAGCAGTTACTCCGGGACAGCTACTAACTATGGCTACACCTTC	CASSYSGTATNYGYTF
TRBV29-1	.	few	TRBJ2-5	TGCAGCGTTGTAATTGGGGCTGGAGAGACCCAGTACTTC	CSVVIGAGETQYF
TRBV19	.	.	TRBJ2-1	TGTGCCAGTAGGAAGTACGGGGGCCCAAGCTCCTACAATGAGCAGTTCTTC	CASRKYGGPSSYNEQFF
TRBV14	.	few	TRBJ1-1	TGTGCCAGCAGCCAGCCCCGGGACCAAACTGAAGCTTTCTTT	CASSQPRDQTEAFF